One sample yielded the 26 T cell receptor beta chains listed below, sequenced in a study of OX40 agonist ivuxolimab in advanced cancers. The assay was immunoSEQ multiplex PCR, and TCRdb's table has in-frame clones only and misses some. The sample carries over 60,000 clones, about 79% recorded once. The material sequenced was CD4+ or CD8+ T cells sorted from blood, taken in a trial of the OX40 agonist ivuxolimab. These receptors all come from an adult with an advanced solid tumor such as melanoma, head and neck, liver or kidney cancer.

This chain uses TRBV5-5 with TRBJ1-5; the match to TRBD1 covers 8 bases. This CDR3 is 14 amino acids long. Looked up from germline, CDR1 is SGHKS and CDR2 is YYEKEE (reference sequence). V was pared by 4 bases and J by 6 bases, with 6 bases of the junction left unmatched. The CDR3 nucleotides are TGTGCCAGCAGCGGACAGGGTGGTGGTCAGCCCCAGCATTTT. Protein product: CASSGQGGGQPQHF.

The chain uses TRBV7-3 and TRBJ2-1; 8 bases are a match to TRBD1. CDR1 and CDR2 (germline): SGHTA, FQGTGA. The CDR3 sequence is 15 residues long. With 5 bases clipped from V and 10 bases from J, the junction kept 13 bases outside the gene matches. The CDR3 protein is CASSQTITGGGEQFF. As DNA, the CDR3 is TGTGCCAGCAGCCAAACTATTACAGGGGGTGGGGAGCAGTTCTTC. The full variable domain, in which reference TRBV7-3 and TRBJ2-1 provide the parts outside the CDR3, is GAGVSQTPSNKVTEKGKYVELRCDPISGHTALYWYRQSLGQGPEFLIYFQGTGAADDSGLPNDRFFAVRPEGSVSTLKIQRTERGDSAVYLCASSQTITGGGEQFFGPGTRLTVL.

CDR3 region: CASSSGVGGATDTQYF. The CDR3, as DNA: TGCGCCAGCAGCTCGGGTGTCGGGGGCGCCACAGATACGCAGTATTTT. This chain joins TRBV5-1 and TRBJ2-3; D possibly matches TRBD1 or TRBD2 (6 bases each). Germline V gene sequence: CDR1 SGHRS, CDR2 YFSETQ. The CDR3 sequence is 16 residues long. V was shortened by 3 bases and J by 2 bases, with 16 bases between the two germline ends.

V is TRBV4-2 and J is TRBJ2-7; 13 nucleotides agree with TRBD2. The junction had 4 bases not matched to a gene; V was cut back by 1 base and J by 4 bases. CDR3 length equals 16 residues. Germline values: CDR1 LGHNA, CDR2 YNFKEQ. CDR3 nucleotides: TGTGCCAGCAGCCAAGTCCGGACTAGCGGGGGTTACGAGCAGTACTTC. Translated, it gives CASSQVRTSGGYEQYF.

The V gene is TRBV5-1, the J gene TRBJ1-5, with 11 bases identical to TRBD1. V was clipped by 4 bases and J by 9 bases; unmatched bases: 6. This CDR3 has 14 amino acids. Germline CDR1 and CDR2: SGHRS and YFSETQ. The CDR3 nucleotides are TGCGCCAGCAGCCCGGGACAGGGGGAGTGGCCCCAGCATTTT. This sequence encodes CASSPGQGEWPQHF.

The rearrangement links TRBV5-1 to TRBJ2-1, with 10 nucleotides matching TRBD2. The germline V gene encodes CDR1 SGHRS and CDR2 YFSETQ. V was pared by 3 bases and J by 8 bases, with 11 bases of the junction left unmatched. The CDR3 runs 16 residues. Here the CDR3 DNA reads TGCGCCAGCAGCTCAATAGCGGGGGGAACCAGCGATGAGCAGTTCTTC. Encoded protein: CASSSIAGGTSDEQFF.

The CDR3: CSVEHRNIQYF. CDR3 bases: TGCAGCGTTGAACACAGAAACATTCAGTACTTC. This chain connects TRBV29-1 to TRBJ2-4; no clear D. The CDR3 consists of 11 residues. Trimming left V 2 bases short and J 6 bases short, with 5 bases between. Germline V CDR1 and CDR2: SQVTM, ANQGSEA.

This chain connects TRBV5-1 to TRBJ2-1; 10 bases fit TRBD2. The CDR3 consists of 16 residues. Trimming at V came to 1 base and at J to 6 bases, leaving 7 bases not matched to a gene. Germline assignment: CDR1 SGHRS and CDR2 YFSETQ. Written as DNA, the CDR3 is TGCGCCAGCAGCTTGCGGCCTAGCGGGGGCCCCAATGAGCAGTTCTTC. This encodes CASSLRPSGGPNEQFF.

This chain links TRBV2 with TRBJ2-7; the D is unclear. V lost 6 bases and J 6 bases, leaving 12 bases between the germline ends. The CDR3 runs 12 residues. Germline CDR1 is SNHLY and CDR2 is FYNNEI. This CDR3 reads CASRAEWGEQYF. The CDR3 nucleotides read TGTGCCAGCAGGGCAGAGTGGGGCGAGCAGTACTTC.

The chain uses TRBV6-5 and TRBJ2-2, with D possibly TRBD1 on 5 matching bases. Deletions cut 8 bases from V and 2 bases from J, with 9 bases between. The CDR3 has 13 amino acids. Per germline, CDR1 MNHEY and CDR2 SVGAGI. In DNA, the CDR3 is TGTGCCAGCGGCAGGGCTAACACCGGGGAGCTGTTTTTT. It is translated as CASGRANTGELFF.

This clone was detected once. The CDR3 DNA sequence: TGTGCCAGCTCACCTAAGAGTGGGACAGGTAATCAGCCCCAGCATTTT. It yields the protein CASSPKSGTGNQPQHF. This chain links TRBV18 with TRBJ1-5; 8 nucleotides match TRBD1. Germline V gene lookup returns CDR1 KGHSH and CDR2 LQKENI. The ends lost 3 bases at V and 4 bases at J; junction bases unmatched: 8. The CDR3 extends over 16 amino acids.

The rearrangement joins TRBV6-6 to TRBJ2-1; 8 positions agree with TRBD1. The ends lost 2 bases at V and 10 bases at J; junction bases unmatched: 4. Germline-derived CDR1 and CDR2 are MNHNY and SVGAGI (reference sequence). There are 13 residues in the CDR3. CDR3 nucleotide sequence: TGTGCCAGCAGTTACCAGGGGGCGCGCGAGCAGTTCTTC. It yields the protein CASSYQGAREQFF.

This chain uses TRBV4-2 with TRBJ2-1, with 8 nucleotides matching TRBD1. CDR3 size: 14 residues. The J segment lost 6 bases and the V segment lost 0 bases, leaving 1 base of the junction unmatched. CDR1 and CDR2 from the germline V gene are LGHNA and YNFKEQ. As DNA, the CDR3 is TGTGCCAGCAGCCAAGAAACAGGGGGCAATGAGCAGTTCTTC. This translates into CASSQETGGNEQFF.

The chain is built from TRBV6-5 and TRBJ1-1, with a possible D match to TRBD1 (5 bases). V was cut by 6 bases and J by 1 base, with 9 bases left in between. The CDR3 has 13 residues. Germline CDR1 MNHEY, CDR2 SVGAGI. CDR3 in DNA: TGTGCCAGCAGGGGGCTTGCGAACACTGAAGCTTTCTTT. It yields the protein CASRGLANTEAFF.

In this sample, this clone turned up once. The chain links TRBV4-1 to TRBJ1-2, with TRBD1 matching over 11 bases. Germline CDR1 and CDR2: MGHRA and YSYEKL. CDR3 length: 17 residues. V lost 3 bases to trimming and J lost 4 bases; unmatched junction nucleotides: 10. The CDR3 spells CASSQTLPGTGGYGYTF. CDR3 DNA: TGCGCCAGCAGCCAGACACTTCCCGGGACAGGGGGCTATGGCTACACCTTC.

This clone was seen only once. V gene TRBV18 combines with J gene TRBJ1-1; 7 bases map to TRBD1. With V trimmed by 1 base and J by 7 bases, 6 bases remained unmatched. Per germline, CDR1 KGHSH and CDR2 LQKENI. The CDR3 runs 14 residues. The CDR3 DNA follows: TGTGCCAGCTCACCACGGAGGGGGCCTGTTGAAGCTTTCTTT. It encodes CASSPRRGPVEAFF. Using reference TRBV18 and TRBJ1-1 for the parts outside the CDR3, the full variable domain is NAGVMQNPRHLVRRRGQEARLRCSPMKGHSHVYWYRQLPEEGLKFMVYLQKENIIDESGMPKERFSAEFPKEGPSILRIQQVVRGDSAAYFCASSPRRGPVEAFFGQGTRLTVV.

V usage is TRBV29-1 and J usage is TRBJ2-7; D may be TRBD2 (6 bases). V dropped 1 base and J dropped 2 bases, with 6 bases sitting between them. The CDR3 has 12 residues. CDR1 is SQVTM, CDR2 ANQGSEA, per germline. The CDR3 region is CSVEGTTYEQYF. CDR3 DNA sequence: TGCAGCGTTGAAGGGACTACCTACGAGCAGTACTTC.

The chain is built from TRBV4-1 and TRBJ2-2; D is possibly TRBD1 (6 bases). From germline, CDR1 is MGHRA and CDR2 YSYEKL. The CDR3 contains 15 residues. Trimming removed 6 bases from V and 0 bases from J, with 11 bases in between. The CDR3 here is CASSPGESNTGELFF. CDR3 DNA: TGCGCCAGCAGTCCAGGGGAGTCGAACACCGGGGAGCTGTTTTTT.

The chain couples TRBV7-2 to TRBJ1-4; possible D gene TRBD1, 6 bases. Germline CDR1 and CDR2: SGHTA and FQGNSA. V was trimmed by 0 bases and J by 3 bases, leaving 8 bases between them. This CDR3 contains 15 residues. For the CDR3, the DNA is TGTGCCAGCAGCTTAGCGAGGGGGGCTAATGAAAAACTGTTTTTT. This encodes CASSLARGANEKLFF.

The rearrangement joins TRBV14 to TRBJ2-7, with 8 positions matching TRBD1. The ends lost 2 bases at V and 1 base at J; junction bases unmatched: 7. Germline loops: CDR1 SGHDN, CDR2 FVKESK. This CDR3 has 16 amino acids. Here the CDR3 DNA reads TGTGCCAGCAGCCAACACAGTGGACAGGGTTCCTACGAGCAGTACTTC. It is translated as CASSQHSGQGSYEQYF.

The genes are TRBV5-4 and TRBJ2-3; 7 nucleotides match TRBD2. Per germline, CDR1 SGHNT and CDR2 YYREEE (reference sequence). CDR3 length: 12 amino acids. The V gene end was trimmed by 9 bases and the J gene end by 1 base; junction bases not matched to a gene: 2. The CDR3 sequence: CAMGGGTDTQYF. The CDR3 DNA reads TGTGCCATGGGGGGGGGCACAGATACGCAGTATTTT.

The genes are TRBV7-8 and TRBJ1-6; 8 bases are shared with TRBD1. The CDR3 is 19 residues long. Germline-derived CDR1 and CDR2 are SGHVS and FQNEAQ. V shed 6 bases, J shed 7 bases, and the junction held 20 bases outside the gene matches. CDR3: CASSPAAMGTDRVNSPLHF. For the CDR3, the DNA is TGTGCCAGCAGTCCCGCGGCCATGGGAACGGACAGGGTCAATTCACCCCTCCACTTT.

This clone was seen once. The chain joins TRBV28 to TRBJ2-3; D uncertain. Between the trimmed V and J ends, which lost 9 bases and 2 bases, there was a span of 15 bases. Germline V lookup: CDR1 MDHEN, CDR2 SYDVKM. This CDR3 comprises 14 residues. CDR3 residues: CASLRRQSTDTQYF. CDR3 nucleotide sequence: TGTGCCAGTTTACGACGGCAATCCACAGATACGCAGTATTTT.

Note on this clone: The same CDR3 also results from other DNA sequences found in this sample. The chain has TRBV5-6 and TRBJ2-3, with a weak D call TRBD2 (6 bases). In germline, CDR1 is SGHDT, CDR2 YYEEEE. V was pared by 5 bases and J by 3 bases, with 22 bases between. CDR3 length equals 17 residues. The CDR3 spells CASRYYKGGDATDTQYF. The CDR3 DNA reads TGTGCCAGCAGATACTATAAGGGCGGGGATGCGACAGATACGCAGTATTTT.

The chain uses TRBV5-6 and TRBJ2-5; perhaps TRBD1 as D (6 bases). This CDR3 has 16 residues. Trimming shortened V by 3 bases and J by 2 bases, and 17 bases separated the two germline ends. The germline CDR1 and CDR2 sequences are SGHDT and YYEEEE. The CDR3 sequence is CASSWDLLGGQETQYF. CDR3 DNA sequence: TGTGCCAGCAGCTGGGATCTTTTAGGGGGACAAGAGACCCAGTACTTC. Complete variable domain (other parts from reference TRBV5-6 and TRBJ2-5): DAGVTQSPTHLIKTRGQQVTLRCSPKSGHDTVSWYQQALGQGPQFIFQYYEEEERQRGNFPDRFSGHQFPNYSSELNVNALLLGDSALYLCASSWDLLGGQETQYFGPGTRLLVL.

This clone is deemed medium-sized (0.01 to 0.1%). The J gene is TRBJ1-4, the V gene TRBV19, with 7 bases matching TRBD1. CDR1 is LNHDA and CDR2 is SQIVND in the germline V gene (reference sequence). Trimming cost V 3 bases and J 7 bases; bases outside gene matches: 2. This CDR3 is 13 amino acids long. The CDR3 DNA sequence: TGTGCCAGTAGTATGGCAGGGGGTGAAAAACTGTTTTTT. Encoded protein: CASSMAGGEKLFF.